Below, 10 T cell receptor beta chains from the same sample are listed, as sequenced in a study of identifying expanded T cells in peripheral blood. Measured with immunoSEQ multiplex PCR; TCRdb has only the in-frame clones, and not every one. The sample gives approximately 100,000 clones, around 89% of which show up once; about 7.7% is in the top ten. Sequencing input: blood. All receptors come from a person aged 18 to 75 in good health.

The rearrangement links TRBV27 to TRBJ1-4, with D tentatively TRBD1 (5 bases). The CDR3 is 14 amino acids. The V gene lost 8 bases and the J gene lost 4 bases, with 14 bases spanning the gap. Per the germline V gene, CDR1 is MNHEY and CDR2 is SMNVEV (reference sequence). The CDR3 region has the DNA TGTGCCAGCTCGGAATGGGGCGGTAATGAAAAACTGTTTTTT. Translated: CASSEWGGNEKLFF.

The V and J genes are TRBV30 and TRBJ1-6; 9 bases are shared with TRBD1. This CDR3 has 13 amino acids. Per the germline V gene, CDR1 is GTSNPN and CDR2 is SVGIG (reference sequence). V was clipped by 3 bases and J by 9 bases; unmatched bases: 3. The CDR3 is CAWRGQGGSPLHF. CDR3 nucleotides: TGTGCCTGGAGGGGACAGGGAGGTTCACCCCTCCACTTT.

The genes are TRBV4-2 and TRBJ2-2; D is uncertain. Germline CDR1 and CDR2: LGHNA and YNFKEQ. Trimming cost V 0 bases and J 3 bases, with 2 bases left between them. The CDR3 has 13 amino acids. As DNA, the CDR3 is TGTGCCAGCAGCCAAGAACACACCGGGGAGCTGTTTTTT. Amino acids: CASSQEHTGELFF.

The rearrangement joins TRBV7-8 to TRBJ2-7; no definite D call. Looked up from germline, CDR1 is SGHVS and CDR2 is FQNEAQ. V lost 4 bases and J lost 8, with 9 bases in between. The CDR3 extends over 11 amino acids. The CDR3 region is CASSSSVQQYF. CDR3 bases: TGTGCCAGCAGCTCTAGTGTACAGCAGTACTTC.

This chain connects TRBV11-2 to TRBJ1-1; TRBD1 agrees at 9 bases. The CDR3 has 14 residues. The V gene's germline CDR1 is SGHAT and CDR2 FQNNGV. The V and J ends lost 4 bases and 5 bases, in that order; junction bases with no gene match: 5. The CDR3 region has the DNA TGTGCCAGCAGCTATCCAGGGACAGGGACTGAAGCTTTCTTT. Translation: CASSYPGTGTEAFF.

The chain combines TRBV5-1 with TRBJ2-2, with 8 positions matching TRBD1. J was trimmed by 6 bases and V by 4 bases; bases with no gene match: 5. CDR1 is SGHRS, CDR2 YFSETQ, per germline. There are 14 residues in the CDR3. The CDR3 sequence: CASSPQQGAGELFF. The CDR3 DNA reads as TGCGCCAGCAGCCCACAACAGGGGGCCGGGGAGCTGTTTTTT.

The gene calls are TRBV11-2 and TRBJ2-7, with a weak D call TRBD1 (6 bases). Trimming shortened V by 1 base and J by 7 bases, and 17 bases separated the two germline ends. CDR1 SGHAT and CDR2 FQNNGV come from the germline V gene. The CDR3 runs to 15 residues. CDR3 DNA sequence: TGTGCCAGCAGCTTAGCGCAGGGCGTAAGGGGGGAGCAGTACTTC. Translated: CASSLAQGVRGEQYF.

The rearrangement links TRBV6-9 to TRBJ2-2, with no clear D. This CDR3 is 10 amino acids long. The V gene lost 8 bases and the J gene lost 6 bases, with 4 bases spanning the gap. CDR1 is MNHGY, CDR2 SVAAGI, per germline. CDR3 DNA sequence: TGTGCCAGCCGGCCCGGGGAGCTGTTTTTT. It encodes CASRPGELFF.

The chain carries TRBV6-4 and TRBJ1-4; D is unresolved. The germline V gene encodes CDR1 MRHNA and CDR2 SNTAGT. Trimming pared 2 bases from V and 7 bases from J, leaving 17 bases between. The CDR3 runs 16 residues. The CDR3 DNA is TGTGCCAGCAGTGACACACTCCGGGAAAGGCGTGAAAAACTGTTTTTT. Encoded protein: CASSDTLRERREKLFF.

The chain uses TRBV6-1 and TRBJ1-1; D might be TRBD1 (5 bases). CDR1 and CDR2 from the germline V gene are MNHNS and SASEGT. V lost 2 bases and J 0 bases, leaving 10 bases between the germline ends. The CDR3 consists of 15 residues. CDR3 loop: CASSEMGGLNTEAFF. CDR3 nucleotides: TGTGCCAGCAGTGAAATGGGGGGATTGAACACTGAAGCTTTCTTT.